Presented here are 19 T cell receptor beta chains from one specimen sequenced in a study of T-cell memory formation after mild COVID-19 (dated by TCRdb to 2020 to 2023). Libraries were made using 5' RACE. The instrument given in TCRdb is Illumina NovaSeq 6000. TCRdb ran its own pipeline on the public reads, namely fastp trimming at Q25 and MiXCR clone calling, and kept in-frame beta chains. Each entry merges the rows of one CDR3 protein and shows their most common DNA and genes. The sample table contains hundreds of thousands of distinct CDR3 sequences; only one count was recorded for approximately 16% of them. Of the sample, around 22% is held by the ten largest clones. The sequenced sample consisted of PBMCs or a T cell subset sorted from them (not recorded which). The receptors were sampled from a young man who had mild COVID-19 (a few samples of this study predate the infection). The sample titles of this study are shuffled in the database, so cell type and time point are left out; the donor was told from shared clones.

The chain combines TRBV5-1 with TRBJ1-2; perhaps TRBD1 as D (6 bases). The length of the CDR3 is 14 residues. Germline-derived CDR1 and CDR2 are SGHRS and YFSETQ. Between the trimmed V and J ends, which lost 3 bases and 3 bases, there was a span of 12 bases. In DNA form, the CDR3 reads TGCGCCAGCAGCTGGCCCAGGGGAGACTATGGCTACACCTTC. It encodes CASSWPRGDYGYTF.

This clonotype was observed a handful of times. This chain joins TRBV6-6 and TRBJ2-6; maybe TRBD1 (6 bases). Germline-derived CDR1 and CDR2 are MNHNY and SVGAGI (reference sequence). This CDR3 is built from 15 residues. Trimming pared 5 bases from V and 4 bases from J, leaving 12 bases between. CDR3: CASSPGTSGANVLTF. The CDR3 nucleotides are TGTGCCAGCAGTCCCGGGACAAGCGGGGCCAACGTCCTGACTTTC.

This clonotype was observed a few times. This sequence joins TRBV11-2 and TRBJ2-7; no firm D call. The CDR3 consists of 11 residues. Trimming stripped 4 bases from V and 3 bases from J, with 4 bases between. Germline CDR1 and CDR2: SGHAT and FQNNGV. This CDR3 is CASSSNYEQYV. In DNA, the CDR3 is TGTGCCAGCAGCTCGAACTACGAGCAGTACGTC.

V gene TRBV4-1 combines with J gene TRBJ2-3; the match to TRBD1 covers 8 bases. Trimming cost V 1 base and J 4 bases; bases outside gene matches: 13. Germline CDR1 MGHRA, CDR2 YSYEKL. This CDR3 contains 18 residues. As DNA, the CDR3 is TGCGCCAGCAGCCAAGGGGCGGCAGGGGGCATGTTGTCAGATACGCAGTATTTT. This sequence encodes CASSQGAAGGMLSDTQYF.

The rearrangement joins TRBV5-1 to TRBJ1-2; 11 nucleotides match TRBD1. The ends lost 1 base at V and 3 bases at J; junction bases unmatched: 5. CDR3 length equals 16 residues. Germline CDR1 reads SGHRS; CDR2 reads YFSETQ. CDR3: CASSLTGTGGHYGYTF. The CDR3, as DNA: TGCGCCAGCAGCTTGACCGGGACAGGGGGGCACTATGGCTACACCTTC.

This clonotype appeared many times. The chain carries TRBV20-1 and TRBJ2-6; D is perhaps TRBD1 (5 bases). V was shortened by 7 bases and J by 0 bases, with 10 bases between the two germline ends. Germline V CDR1 and CDR2: DFQATT, SNEGSKA (reference sequence). The CDR3 has 14 amino acids. Written as DNA, the CDR3 is TGCAGTGGGGGTCAGGGCTCTGGGGCCAACGTCCTGACTTTC. Its translation is CSGGQGSGANVLTF.

The chain employs TRBV19 and TRBJ1-5; D is perhaps TRBD1 (6 bases). Germline V CDR1 and CDR2: LNHDA, SQIVND (reference sequence). The V and J ends lost 7 bases and 1 base respectively, with 17 bases between them. CDR3 length: 16 residues. DNA of the CDR3: TGTGCCAGTACCTTTACGGACAGACCAAGCAATCAGCCCCAGCATTTT. Translating gives CASTFTDRPSNQPQHF.

This clonotype was detected a few times. The chain combines TRBV12-3 or TRBV12-4 with TRBJ2-2, with D hard to call. The CDR3 sequence is 14 residues long. Trimming removed 2 bases from V and 7 bases from J, with 11 bases in between. CDR3 in amino acids: CASSLFSVGGELFF. The CDR3 nucleotides read TGTGCCAGCAGTTTATTTTCTGTCGGCGGGGAGCTGTTTTTT.

This clonotype was observed a few times. The chain uses TRBV19 and TRBJ2-7; D unresolved. CDR1 and CDR2 from the germline V gene are LNHDA and SQIVND (reference sequence). CDR3 size: 14 residues. The V and J ends lost 6 bases and 6 bases respectively, with 18 bases between them. In DNA, the CDR3 is TGTGCCAGTAGGCCGGGCCCTCGAAGTTTCGAGCAGTACTTC. This gives the protein CASRPGPRSFEQYF.

This clonotype was counted between two and nine times. The chain joins TRBV6-5 to TRBJ2-1; perhaps TRBD2 as D (6 bases). Trimming pared 4 bases from V and 12 bases from J, leaving 13 bases between. Germline V CDR1 and CDR2: MNHEY, SVGAGI. The length of the CDR3 is 12 residues. The CDR3 DNA reads TGTGCCAGCAGTTTCCCAGGGAGGACGCAGTTCTTC. Amino acids: CASSFPGRTQFF.

The gene calls are TRBV29-1 and TRBJ2-3, with a weak D call TRBD2 (8 bases). The CDR3 contains 15 residues. V was clipped by 4 bases and J by 6 bases, with 20 bases between them. Germline V gene lookup returns CDR1 SQVTM and CDR2 ANQGSEA. For the CDR3, the DNA is TGCAGCGTTGGGGGGACTAGGGGGCTTCGCGATACGCAGTATTTT. Amino acids: CSVGGTRGLRDTQYF.

V usage is TRBV29-1 and J usage is TRBJ2-2; 8 bases are shared with TRBD2. CDR1 and CDR2 (germline): SQVTM, ANQGSEA. The CDR3 loop spans 13 amino acids. After removal of 7 bases from V and 2 bases from J, the junction contained 3 bases not matched to a gene. CDR3 region: CSGAGDNTGELFF. The CDR3 DNA is TGCAGCGGAGCGGGGGACAACACCGGGGAGCTGTTTTTT.

This chain uses TRBV9 with TRBJ2-7, with TRBD1 identical over 9 bases. Per germline, CDR1 SGDLS and CDR2 YYNGEE. This CDR3 spans 16 amino acids. The junction had 10 bases not matched to a gene; V was cut back by 1 base and J by 5 bases. DNA for the CDR3: TGTGCCAGCAGCGTAAACACCGGGACAGGGATGAACGAGCAGTACTTC. The encoded protein is CASSVNTGTGMNEQYF.

In its sample, this clonotype was seen a few times. The chain recombines TRBV2 with TRBJ2-5, with D perhaps matching TRBD2 (6 bases). The CDR3 has 15 amino acids. Between the trimmed V and J ends, which lost 5 bases and 4 bases, there was a span of 17 bases. CDR1 and CDR2 from the germline V gene are SNHLY and FYNNEI. Here the CDR3 reads CASSPLGMRGETQYF. Here the CDR3 DNA reads TGTGCCAGCAGTCCCCTCGGGATGCGGGGAGAGACCCAGTACTTC.

This clonotype appeared many times. The chain links TRBV10-3 to TRBJ1-2; unclear D gene. CDR1 is ENHRY, CDR2 SYGVKD, per germline. The CDR3 has 15 residues. V was shortened by 0 bases and J by 0 bases, with 8 bases between the two germline ends. The CDR3 reads CAISESMEANYGYTF. The CDR3 DNA is TGTGCCATCAGTGAGTCGATGGAGGCTAACTATGGCTACACCTTC.

The chain has TRBV20-1 and TRBJ2-1; maybe TRBD2 (5 bases). The V end was cut by 6 bases, the J end by 8 bases, with 17 bases between. The CDR3 contains 13 residues. Germline CDR1 reads DFQATT; CDR2 reads SNEGSKA (reference sequence). CDR3 region: CSAFGREPDEQFF. The CDR3 DNA is TGCAGTGCCTTCGGACGGGAACCGGATGAGCAGTTCTTC.

This clonotype was detected only a few times. The CDR3 DNA reads TGTGCCAGCAGCTTGGACGGGGGTTTAAGGAAGACCCAGTACTTC. This gives the protein CASSLDGGLRKTQYF. The genes are TRBV5-6 and TRBJ2-5; D is perhaps TRBD2 (6 bases). Between the trimmed V and J ends, which lost 0 bases and 6 bases, there was a span of 15 bases. There are 15 residues in the CDR3. CDR1 is SGHDT and CDR2 is YYEEEE in the germline V gene. The variable domain in full, with the rest retrieved from reference TRBV5-6 and TRBJ2-5, is DAGVTQSPTHLIKTRGQQVTLRCSPKSGHDTVSWYQQALGQGPQFIFQYYEEEERQRGNFPDRFSGHQFPNYSSELNVNALLLGDSALYLCASSLDGGLRKTQYFGPGTRLLVL.

This clonotype was found a few times. The V and J genes are TRBV10-3 and TRBJ2-3, with 7 bases that match TRBD2. From germline, CDR1 is ENHRY and CDR2 SYGVKD. The CDR3 is 15 amino acids. Trimming removed 8 bases from V and 0 bases from J; junction bases left unmatched: 8. The CDR3 DNA follows: TGTGCCATCTCCCCTAGCGGAGCTAGCACAGATACGCAGTATTTT. Amino acids: CAISPSGASTDTQYF.

The rearrangement links TRBV12-3 or TRBV12-4 to TRBJ2-1; 8 bases match TRBD2. The ends lost 5 bases at V and 8 bases at J; junction bases unmatched: 5. The CDR3 extends over 13 amino acids. CDR3 region: CASSQLAVDEQFF. The CDR3 bases are TGTGCCAGCAGTCAACTAGCGGTAGATGAGCAGTTCTTC.